This record looks at one T cell receptor (beta chain) sequence and its context. Its antigen is currently unknown. The data derive from a study of blood T cells in healthy people across ages. V was trimmed by 5 bases and J by 9 bases, leaving 16 bases between them. CDR1 is DFQATT and CDR2 is SNEGSKA in the germline V gene (reference sequence). The CDR3 has 12 amino acids. For every donor, a draw yielded 7.5 to 10 milliliters of peripheral blood. Findings and caveats of the study: Roughly linear age-related decline in beta diversity appeared, significant by age around 38.

A second PCR, run for roughly 6 to 11 cycles, used a sample-barcoded 5' primer plus a J-beta primer mix. A 12-random-nucleotide template-switch adaptor tagged each cDNA molecule. From the 5' RACE reads, TCRdb called clonotypes with MiXCR, one entry per CDR3 protein. The table includes 1.5 million to 2 million distinct CDR3 sequences, around half detected once. The sequence was collected from a woman aged 40 to 50 in good health. The chain recombines TRBV20-1 with TRBJ1-2; D uncertain. Sequencing input: blood. The CDR3 region has the DNA TGCAGTGCTGGCCTGAGCAACGGGCGCTACACCTTC. Amino acid sequence: CSAGLSNGRYTF.